The next 6 T cell receptor beta chains were all read from a single sample in a study of blood T cells in healthy people across ages. Sample-barcoded 5' priming and a J-beta primer mix drove a second PCR of about 6 to 11 cycles. TCRdb passed the 5' RACE reads through MiXCR, listing each CDR3 protein once. The sample holds 1,800,000 or so distinct CDR3 sequences, about two fifths seen once. Sequencing was performed on blood. The receptors derive from a human donor in good health.

The V and J genes are TRBV5-1 and TRBJ2-3, with D possibly called TRBD1 or TRBD2 (5 bases each). Trimming took off 0 bases at V and 4 bases at J, with 15 bases between the two ends. The germline CDR1 and CDR2 sequences are SGHRS and YFSETQ. The CDR3 is 16 amino acids. In DNA form, the CDR3 reads TGCGCCAGCAGCTTGGTGGGGCCGGGGAATCCAGATACGCAGTATTTT. This gives the protein CASSLVGPGNPDTQYF.

This clonotype came up a few times. V gene TRBV10-3 combines with J gene TRBJ2-7, with D perhaps TRBD1 (6 bases). The V gene's germline CDR1 is ENHRY and CDR2 SYGVKD. Trimming left V 7 bases short and J 3 bases short, with 13 bases between. The CDR3 sequence is 13 residues long. The DNA for the CDR3 is TGTGCCATCAACCTCCAAGGGGGCTACGAGCAGTACTTC. Translated: CAINLQGGYEQYF.

The rearrangement links TRBV7-9 to TRBJ1-2; maybe TRBD1 (5 bases). This CDR3 is 14 amino acids long. The V end was cut by 4 bases, the J end by 6 bases, with 15 bases between. CDR1 SEHNR and CDR2 FQNEAQ come from the germline V gene (reference sequence). DNA of the CDR3: TGTGCCAGCAGCTCGGACTTGCCAGGGCATGGCTACACCTTC. Translating it yields CASSSDLPGHGYTF.

J is TRBJ2-4 and V is TRBV6-6; TRBD1 matches at 10 bases. The last part of the DNA fits TRBJ2-7 better; the J call may be wrong. The CDR3 spans 15 residues. CDR1 is MNHNY and CDR2 is SVGAGI in the germline V gene (reference sequence). CDR3 protein: CASSLRPGQGNEQYF. In nucleotides, the CDR3 is TGTGCCAGCAGCCTAAGACCGGGACAGGGGAACGAGCAGTACTTC.

The V and J genes are TRBV10-3 and TRBJ1-3; D unresolved. Trimming pared 8 bases from V and 0 bases from J, leaving 11 bases between. The germline V gene encodes CDR1 ENHRY and CDR2 SYGVKD. The CDR3 is 14 amino acids. For the CDR3, the DNA is TGTGCCATCGGAGTGTCGAGCTCTGGAAACACCATATATTTT. Protein: CAIGVSSSGNTIYF.

The chain employs TRBV29-1 and TRBJ2-2, with 7 bases lining up with TRBD1. The CDR3 runs to 12 residues. Germline trimming cut 7 bases from V and 6 bases from J; bases unmatched to any gene: 5. Germline-derived CDR1 and CDR2 are SQVTM and ANQGSEA. The CDR3 is CSAMTGSGELFF. The CDR3 bases are TGCAGCGCTATGACAGGGTCCGGGGAGCTGTTTTTT.